A single sample is the source of the 9 T cell receptor beta chains below, sequenced in a study of shared clonotypes between healthy human individuals (dated by TCRdb to 2020 to 2022). The library was prepared using the immunoSEQ multiplex PCR assay. TCRdb re-hosts the immuneACCESS table, in-frame sequences only. Its copies lack some clones; in the studies checked, an unresolved V gene accounts for under half of them, and the cause for the rest is not known. This sample is represented by over a million clones; 75% to 85% of them were singletons. The ten largest clonotypes hold 0.5% to 0.65% of the sample. The specimen was memory CD4+ T cells from PBMCs. The label giving this sample's cell subset or site can be read as: CD45RA-negative fraction. Receptor source: a man between 18 and 29 years old in good health. Some clones in this sample may be carry-over from other donors' samples.

This clone was recorded at least ten times. This chain connects TRBV4-3 to TRBJ2-7; TRBD2 matches 12 bases. The CDR3 has 15 residues. V shed 2 bases, J shed 4 bases, and the junction held 3 bases outside the gene matches. Germline-derived CDR1 and CDR2 are LGHNA and YSLEER. The CDR3 here is CASSQILAGGYEQYF. The CDR3 DNA is TGCGCCAGCAGCCAAATACTAGCGGGAGGTTACGAGCAGTACTTC.

This clone was recorded a few times. The chain couples TRBV19 to TRBJ2-7, with D possibly TRBD2 on 6 matching bases. Germline V gives CDR1 LNHDA, CDR2 SQIVND (reference sequence). The CDR3 has 15 residues. The V end was cut by 4 bases, the J end by 3 bases, with 16 bases between. The CDR3 coding sequence is TGTGCCAGTAGTAATAGGGAGGCAGGGAACTACGAGCAGTACTTC. Translation: CASSNREAGNYEQYF.

The chain combines TRBV7-2 with TRBJ2-2; perhaps TRBD2 as D (6 bases). Looked up from germline, CDR1 is SGHTA and CDR2 is FQGNSA. V was trimmed by 2 bases and J by 2 bases, leaving 15 bases between them. This CDR3 region has 17 residues. The CDR3 loop reads CASSLPVVGGNTGELFF. The DNA of the CDR3 is TGTGCCAGCAGCTTACCCGTCGTGGGAGGTAACACCGGGGAGCTGTTTTTT. The full variable domain, in which reference TRBV7-2 and TRBJ2-2 provide the parts outside the CDR3, is GAGVSQSPSNKVTEKGKDVELRCDPISGHTALYWYRQSLGQGLEFLIYFQGNSAPDKSGLPSDRFSAERTGGSVSTLTIQRTQQEDSAVYLCASSLPVVGGNTGELFFGEGSRLTVL.

The V call is TRBV2, the J call TRBJ2-7; 9 bases fit TRBD2. V shed 5 bases, J shed 5 bases, and the junction held 1 base outside the gene matches. The CDR3 length is 12 residues. Germline CDR1 and CDR2: SNHLY and FYNNEI. The CDR3 DNA follows: TGTGCCAGCAGTTTAGCGGGAGACGAGCAGTACTTC. Translation: CASSLAGDEQYF.

The rearrangement links TRBV6-1 to TRBJ1-1, with TRBD1 matching over 7 bases. The CDR3 runs 14 residues. The germline gives CDR1 MNHNS, CDR2 SASEGT. The V segment lost 3 bases and the J segment 2 bases; nucleotides outside the gene matches: 3. The CDR3 is CASSDWTGNTEAFF. Written as DNA, the CDR3 is TGTGCCAGCAGTGACTGGACAGGTAACACTGAAGCTTTCTTT.

The chain recombines TRBV6-5 with TRBJ1-1; D unresolved. Trimming left V 2 bases short and J 9 bases short, with 16 bases between. Looked up from germline, CDR1 is MNHEY and CDR2 is SVGAGI. The CDR3 loop spans 14 amino acids. The DNA for the CDR3 is TGTGCCAGCAGTTACGAAATGACCGGAGGGCAAGCTTTCTTT. Residues: CASSYEMTGGQAFF.

A few counts support this clone. The CDR3 coding sequence is TGTGCCAGCAGCGAACACCAAACTATGAACACTGAAGCTTTCTTT. This translates into CASSEHQTMNTEAFF. The J gene is TRBJ1-1, the V gene TRBV9; D is ambiguous. Germline CDR1 is SGDLS and CDR2 is YYNGEE. V was cut by 3 bases and J by 0 bases, with 12 bases left in between. The CDR3 totals 15 residues.

The V and J genes are TRBV28 and TRBJ1-2, with D possibly TRBD1 on 5 matching bases. The CDR3 extends over 14 amino acids. V was clipped by 6 bases and J by 2 bases, with 13 bases between them. Germline CDR1 and CDR2: MDHEN and SYDVKM. CDR3 residues: CASSSLGRNYGYTF. CDR3 nucleotide sequence: TGTGCCAGCAGCTCACTGGGGCGCAACTATGGCTACACCTTC.

The chain couples TRBV6-5 to TRBJ2-7; D is perhaps TRBD1 (6 bases). CDR1 is MNHEY and CDR2 is SVGAGI in the germline V gene. V lost 6 bases and J 3 bases, leaving 12 bases between the germline ends. The CDR3 runs 13 residues. CDR3 sequence reads: CASRRNRDYEQYF. The CDR3 region has the DNA TGTGCCAGCAGAAGAAACAGGGACTACGAGCAGTACTTC.